This T cell receptor beta chain was recorded in a study of T cell responses to AZD1222 COVID-19 vaccine. This CDR3 has 17 residues. V gave up 2 bases and J gave up 5 bases, with 17 bases separating them. Germline V gene lookup returns CDR1 SGHRS and CDR2 YFSETQ. Sequencing was performed with immunoSEQ multiplex PCR; in TCRdb, only in-frame clones are kept and a portion is missing. The sample lists roughly 180,000 clones, 75% to 90% occurring once. This specimen consisted of peripheral blood, obtained on day 0 of AZD1222 vaccination. This sequence was found in an adult in good health. The V and J genes are TRBV5-1 and TRBJ1-6; D not certain. CDR3 amino acids: CASSFGTHSADNSPLHF. The CDR3, as DNA: TGCGCCAGCAGCTTTGGAACCCACTCAGCGGATAATTCACCCCTCCACTTT.